This TCR beta chain was observed in a study of blood T cell repertoires in COVID-19 (dated by TCRdb to between 2020 and 2021). Describing the broader study: Samples covering the acute and convalescent phases of COVID-19 were provided by collaborators in the United States, Italy and Spain. The material from the prospective study consisted of cDNA or gDNA derived from T cells, B-cell-depleted T cells, or PBMCs. The dataset comprised deeply sampled blood TCRbeta repertoires from subjects exposed to, actively infected with, or recovered from COVID-19. The repertoires were released in a freely available public database intended as a resource for research on the immune response to SARS-CoV-2. The samples were drawn from two sources: the first 160 participants of the ongoing ImmuneRACE study, and 1,000 to 1,500 subjects contributed by 6 global collaborators. Nearly every sample came with metadata listing a de-identified subject ID, COVID-19 status, age in years and sex. Where available, HLA class I and class II types were obtained from metadata supplied by the sample provider rather than from assay-based typing. What the research found in general, with its limitations: The amount of clinical and demographic metadata varied by source and participant and was provided uncurated.

On this clone: Its antigen remains unidentified. Per-nucleotide qualities are absent, and no much larger clonotype sits a single base away.

Trimming accounts for 3 bases at V and 7 bases at J, while the number of junction bases matched to no gene is 9. The germline V gene (reference sequence) specifies LGHDT as CDR1 and YNNKEL as CDR2. The CDR3 starts with the cysteine, ends with the phenylalanine, and has 16 residues. Of the read, only the CDR3 DNA is kept; its 48 bases are in frame from base 1. TCRbeta CDR3 regions were amplified from genomic DNA using the immunoSEQ Assay, a bias-controlled multiplex PCR. Per the authors' processing: Nucleated cell counts per sample were estimated from amplification of reference gene primers within the assay. Sequence reads were collapsed and filtered to measure the absolute abundance of every unique TCRbeta CDR3 rearrangement. For each sample, productive Simpson clonality was calculated as the square root of Simpson's diversity index across productive rearrangements. In its TCRdb copy, this immuneACCESS table keeps in-frame sequences only and misses some clones. Where compared with another copy, unresolved V genes explain less than half of these, and the others have no known cause. From that table come the V and J calls and clone size; the DNA was used to work out D and trimming. This sample is represented by under 300,000 clones; about 80% of them were singletons. The ten largest clones take up about 5.3% of the sample.

Collaborating institutions collected whole blood in K2EDTA tubes following their own protocols. Collaborator samples were shipped for TCRbeta analysis as frozen whole blood, isolated PBMCs, or DNA extracted from either sample type. The sequenced sample consisted of peripheral blood. The origin of this receptor is a woman aged 80 or over with active or convalescent COVID-19. Rearrangement joined TRBV3-1 (or the pseudogene TRBV3-2) to TRBJ2-1; TRBD2 fits 10 bases in the junction. In nucleotides, the sequence is TGTGCCAGCAGCCACAGCGGGAGGGCCGTAGAGAATGAGCAGTTCTTC. It is translated as CASSHSGRAVENEQFF.